One and the same sample provided the 16 T cell receptor beta chains below, sequenced in a study of control samples from healthy donors and cancer patients. The data were produced by immunoSEQ multiplex PCR, yet TCRdb's version contains in-frame clones alone and is incomplete. The table records tens of thousands of clones, roughly nine tenths of them present only once. Specimen: blood. The receptors derive from a woman aged 55-69 years in good health.

The rearrangement uses TRBV15 and TRBJ2-5; TRBD2 matches 9 bases. The ends lost 5 bases at V and 3 bases at J; junction bases unmatched: 16. CDR1 and CDR2 from the germline V gene are LNHNV and YYDKDF (reference sequence). This CDR3 contains 18 residues. The CDR3: CATSGRLAGYRIEETQYF. For the CDR3, the DNA is TGTGCCACCAGCGGGAGGCTAGCGGGATATAGGATCGAAGAGACCCAGTACTTC.

This sequence joins TRBV7-9 and TRBJ2-4; 8 nucleotides agree with TRBD1. This CDR3 region has 16 residues. CDR1 is SEHNR, CDR2 FQNEAQ, per germline (reference sequence). The ends lost 5 bases at V and 0 bases at J; junction bases unmatched: 6. CDR3 protein: CASSRAGQGAKNIQYF. The DNA of the CDR3 is TGTGCCAGCAGCCGTGCAGGACAGGGAGCCAAAAACATTCAGTACTTC.

In this sample, this clone turned up once. The gene calls are TRBV30 and TRBJ1-3; D remains unclear. The V end was cut by 0 bases, the J end by 1 base, with 1 base between. There are 12 residues in the CDR3. Germline loops: CDR1 GTSNPN, CDR2 SVGIG (reference sequence). The CDR3 loop is CAWSVSGNTIYF. DNA of the CDR3: TGTGCCTGGAGTGTATCTGGAAACACCATATATTTT.

This chain connects TRBV28 to TRBJ2-1, with D possibly TRBD1 on 5 matching bases. This CDR3 has 12 residues. The germline V gene has CDR1 MDHEN and CDR2 SYDVKM. V was clipped by 8 bases and J by 2 bases, with 7 bases between them. CDR3 in amino acids: CASGAAYNEQFF. CDR3 bases: TGTGCCAGCGGGGCAGCCTACAATGAGCAGTTCTTC.

This chain connects TRBV5-1 to TRBJ2-2; 13 nucleotides line up with TRBD2. V lost 5 bases, J lost 6 bases, and 4 bases stayed unmatched. The CDR3 is made up of 15 amino acids. Per the germline V gene, CDR1 is SGHRS and CDR2 is YFSETQ. In DNA form, the CDR3 reads TGCGCCAGCAGTAGACTAGCGGGAGGCTCCGGGGAGCTGTTTTTT. Translation gives CASSRLAGGSGELFF.

J is TRBJ2-1 and V is TRBV14; TRBD2 aligns across 9 bases. V dropped 1 base and J dropped 6; count of bases not matched to a gene: 4. The V gene's germline CDR1 is SGHDN and CDR2 FVKESK. This CDR3 is built from 15 residues. The CDR3 spells CASSQGGRAFNEQFF. The CDR3 DNA reads TGTGCCAGCAGCCAAGGCGGGAGGGCCTTCAATGAGCAGTTCTTC.

This chain uses TRBV27 with TRBJ1-1; D gene ambiguous. Trimming pared 5 bases from V and 4 bases from J, leaving 14 bases between. Germline V gene data show CDR1 as MNHEY and CDR2 as SMNVEV (reference sequence). This CDR3 contains 14 residues. This CDR3 reads CASSAQNSGTEAFF. In DNA form, the CDR3 reads TGTGCCAGCAGTGCACAGAACAGTGGCACTGAAGCTTTCTTT.

The V and J genes are TRBV7-2 and TRBJ1-2; TRBD1 is a possible D gene (5 bases). Trimming took off 5 bases at V and 5 bases at J, with 9 bases between the two ends. The germline CDR1 and CDR2 sequences are SGHTA and FQGNSA. This CDR3 is built from 12 residues. The CDR3 here is CASSLRQYGYTF. The DNA for the CDR3 is TGTGCCAGCAGCCTACGACAGTATGGCTACACCTTC.

This chain uses TRBV5-4 with TRBJ1-2, with D possibly TRBD1 on 6 matching bases. CDR1 and CDR2 (germline): SGHNT, YYREEE (reference sequence). V lost 6 bases and J 1 base, leaving 13 bases between the germline ends. The CDR3 extends over 14 amino acids. This CDR3 reads CASTQDSFNYGYTF. DNA for the CDR3: TGTGCCAGCACCCAGGACAGCTTTAACTATGGCTACACCTTC.

CDR3 nucleotides: TGCGCCAGCAGCCCAAGGGACAGGGATTTCTCTGGGGCCAACGTCCTGACTTTC. It yields the protein CASSPRDRDFSGANVLTF. The J gene is TRBJ2-6, the V gene TRBV4-1, with TRBD1 matching 9 bases. Germline V gives CDR1 MGHRA, CDR2 YSYEKL. The CDR3 contains 18 residues. Unmatched junction bases numbered 7, after V lost 4 bases and J lost 0 bases.

This chain joins TRBV3-1 (or the pseudogene TRBV3-2) and TRBJ1-1; weak D call: TRBD1 (5 bases). V was clipped by 2 bases and J by 6 bases, with 16 bases between them. Germline assignment: CDR1 LGHDT and CDR2 YNNKEL (reference sequence). This CDR3 is built from 15 residues. The CDR3 sequence: CASSQTGLRQPEAFF. Here the CDR3 DNA reads TGTGCCAGCAGCCAAACCGGGCTCAGACAGCCTGAAGCTTTCTTT.

V usage is TRBV5-1 and J usage is TRBJ2-5, with 13 positions matching TRBD2. The CDR3 covers 19 residues. From germline, CDR1 is SGHRS and CDR2 YFSETQ. J was trimmed by 2 bases and V by 4 bases; bases with no gene match: 14. The CDR3 DNA reads as TGCGCCAGCAGCGCGATACTAGCGGGGGGGCCTTCATTACAAGAGACCCAGTACTTC. As protein: CASSAILAGGPSLQETQYF.

The rearrangement links TRBV2 to TRBJ2-6, with D perhaps matching TRBD2 (5 bases). Between the trimmed V and J ends, which lost 4 bases and 4 bases, there was a span of 11 bases. CDR3 length: 15 amino acids. Per germline, CDR1 SNHLY and CDR2 FYNNEI. CDR3 sequence (DNA): TGTGCCAGCAGTGGTCGGGGATCAGGGGCCAACGTCCTGACTTTC. It translates to CASSGRGSGANVLTF.

V and J are TRBV2 and TRBJ1-3, with D hard to call. The CDR3 covers 13 residues. The germline V gene has CDR1 SNHLY and CDR2 FYNNEI. The V end lost 2 bases, the J end lost 5 bases, and 7 bases lay between the germline ends. The CDR3 sequence: CASSESRRNTIYF. DNA for the CDR3: TGTGCCAGCAGTGAAAGCAGACGAAACACCATATATTTT.

The CDR3 here is CATSRDTGGRLPGELFF. Here the CDR3 DNA reads TGTGCCACCAGCAGAGATACTGGCGGGAGATTGCCCGGGGAGCTGTTTTTT. The chain has TRBV15 and TRBJ2-2; TRBD2 agrees at 7 bases. The germline gives CDR1 LNHNV, CDR2 YYDKDF (reference sequence). V lost 0 bases and J lost 6; bases outside the gene matches: 10. CDR3 length: 17 residues.

This chain connects TRBV29-1 to TRBJ1-2; D call uncertain. Germline V gene lookup returns CDR1 SQVTM and CDR2 ANQGSEA. The CDR3 contains 13 residues. The V gene lost 5 bases and the J gene lost 5 bases, with 15 bases spanning the gap. The CDR3 nucleotides read TGCAGCGTTATGCAAGGACGGGGATATGGCTACACCTTC. This gives the protein CSVMQGRGYGYTF.